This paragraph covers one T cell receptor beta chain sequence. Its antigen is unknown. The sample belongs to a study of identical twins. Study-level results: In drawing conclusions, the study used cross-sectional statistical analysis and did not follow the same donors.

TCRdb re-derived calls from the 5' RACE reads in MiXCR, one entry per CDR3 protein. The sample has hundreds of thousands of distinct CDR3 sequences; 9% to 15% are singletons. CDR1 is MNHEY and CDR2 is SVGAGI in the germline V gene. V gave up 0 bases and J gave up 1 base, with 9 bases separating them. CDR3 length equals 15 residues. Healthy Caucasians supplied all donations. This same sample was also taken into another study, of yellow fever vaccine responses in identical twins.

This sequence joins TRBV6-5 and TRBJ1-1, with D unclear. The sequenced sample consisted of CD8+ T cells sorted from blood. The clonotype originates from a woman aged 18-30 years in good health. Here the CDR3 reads CASSYSTAGNTEAFF. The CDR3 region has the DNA TGTGCCAGCAGTTACTCGACTGCGGGGAACACTGAAGCTTTCTTT.